This T cell receptor beta chain comes out of a study of cytomegalovirus exposure and HLA in healthy donors. Whole-study context: Within an early data release were about 80 million unique TCRs drawn from HLA-typed donors. Broader study findings: Reportedly, TCR beta sequences accurately predicted HLA-A and HLA-B alleles in most subjects. The classifier, whose performance was assessed in both the original and validation cohorts, reportedly diagnosed cytomegalovirus status with high specificity and sensitivity.

With regard to this clone: What it binds is unknown.

The CDR3 consists of 15 residues. The V gene's germline CDR1 is SGHVS and CDR2 FQNEAQ. V lost 3 bases to trimming and J lost 0 bases, with 9 bases between them. The PCR had 60 Vbeta and 13 Jbeta primers. Generated by immunoSEQ multiplex PCR, the TCRdb table keeps only in-frame clones and is missing some. The sample includes 150,000 to 200,000 clones, about 80% of them seen just once. The TCR sequence derives from a woman under 40 in good health and CMV-seronegative. Sequencing was performed on PBMCs. The gene calls are TRBV7-8 and TRBJ2-1; the D gene is possibly TRBD1 (6 bases). The CDR3 loop reads CASSFQGSSYNEQFF. In DNA form, the CDR3 reads TGTGCCAGCAGCTTCCAGGGGAGCTCCTACAATGAGCAGTTCTTC.